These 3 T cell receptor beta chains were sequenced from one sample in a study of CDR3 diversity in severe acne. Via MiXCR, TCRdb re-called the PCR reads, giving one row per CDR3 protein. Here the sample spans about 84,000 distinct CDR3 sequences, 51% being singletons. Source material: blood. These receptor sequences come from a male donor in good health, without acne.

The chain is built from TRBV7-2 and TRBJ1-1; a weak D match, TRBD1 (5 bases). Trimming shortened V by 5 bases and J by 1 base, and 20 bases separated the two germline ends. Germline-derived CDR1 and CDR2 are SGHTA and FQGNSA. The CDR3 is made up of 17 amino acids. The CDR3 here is CASSPHNFGRENTEAFF. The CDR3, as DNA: TGTGCCAGCAGCCCTCATAATTTTGGCAGGGAGAACACTGAAGCTTTCTTT.

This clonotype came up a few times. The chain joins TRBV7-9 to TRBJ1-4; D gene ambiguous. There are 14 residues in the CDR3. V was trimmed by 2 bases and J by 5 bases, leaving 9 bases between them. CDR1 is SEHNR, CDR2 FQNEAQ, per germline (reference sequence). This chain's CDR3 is CASSLTPRNEKLFF. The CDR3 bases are TGTGCCAGCAGCTTAACTCCCAGGAATGAAAAACTGTTTTTT.

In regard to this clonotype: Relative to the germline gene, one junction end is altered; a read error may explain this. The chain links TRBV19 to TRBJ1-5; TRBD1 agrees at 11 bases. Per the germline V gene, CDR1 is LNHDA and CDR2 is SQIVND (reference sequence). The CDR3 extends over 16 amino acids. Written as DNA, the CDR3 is TGTGCCAGCAGCCGGCCCGGACAGGGGGCAGATCAGCTCCAGCATTTT. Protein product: CASSRPGQGADQLQHF.